The clone carrying this T cell receptor (beta chain) has only one observation. CDR3 length: 14 amino acids. The germline V and J ends were trimmed by 5 bases and 7 bases, with 15 bases remaining between them. The patients with Susac syndrome satisfied recently defined diagnostic criteria for either definite or probable disease. These data belong to a study of CD8 T cells in Susac syndrome. The RNA input was roughly 0.45 to 1 ug, and it was reverse transcribed with random hexamers. With immunoSEQ multiplex PCR, TCR beta CDR3 was amplified across 54 Vbeta and 13 Jbeta. MiXCR, run by TCRdb on the immunoSEQ multiplex PCR reads, gives a single entry per CDR3 protein. The sample contains over 150,000 distinct CDR3 sequences, roughly 95% of which appear only once.

This TCR was sampled from a human donor with Susac syndrome. V gene TRBV12-3 or TRBV12-4 combines with J gene TRBJ2-1; a possible D gene is TRBD1 (8 bases). The material sequenced was CD4+ T cells from PBMCs. Here the CDR3 reads CASSTTGGVNEQFF. As DNA, the CDR3 is TGTGCCAGCAGTACCACAGGGGGGGTTAATGAGCAGTTCTTC.